This is a list of T cell receptor beta chains from one sample in a study of control samples from healthy donors and cancer patients. The data were produced by immunoSEQ multiplex PCR, yet TCRdb's version contains in-frame clones alone and is incomplete. The sample contains about 170,000 clones, roughly 89% of which appear only once. What was sequenced was blood. These receptors originate from a man aged 25-45 years in good health. The CDR3 runs from the conserved cysteine through the conserved F or W. The D gene is left open where the match is weak. Only some rows state a clone size, as once, few, many or a class for expanded clones.

>14|TRBV5-6|TRBJ2-4|-|-
TGTGCCAGCAGTGACCAGGGGATGAGGAACATTCAGTACTTC
CASSDQGMRNIQYF
>15|TRBV18|TRBJ2-5|-|TRBD1
TGTGCCAGCTCCTCCTCTTACAGGGGGGCCGGGACCCAGTACTTC
CASSSSYRGAGTQYF
>14|TRBV19|TRBJ2-1|-|TRBD2
TGTGCCAGCCAGGAGACTAGCGCACACAATGGGCAGTTCTTC
CASQETSAHNGQFF
>15|TRBV7-9|TRBJ1-4|-|-
TGTGCCAGCAGCCGGGAGGTCCTAACTAGCGTAAAACTGTTTTTT
CASSREVLTSVKLFF
>16|TRBV15|TRBJ1-1|-|-
TGTGCCACCAGCAGAGAGGGAGTGTCGGGGAACACTGAAGCTTTCTTT
CATSREGVSGNTEAFF
>15|TRBV11-2|TRBJ1-1|-|TRBD1
TGTGCCAGCAGCAGATCGGGACAGATGAACACTGAAGCTTTCTTT
CASSRSGQMNTEAFF
>15|TRBV24-1|TRBJ2-7|few|-
TGTGCCACCTCTGCAGGAGGGGACACTCTCTACGAGCAGTACTTC
CATSAGGDTLYEQYF
>10|TRBV11-2|TRBJ2-5|-|-
TGTGCCAGCAGCGTAGAGACCCAGTACTTC
CASSVETQYF
>18|TRBV11-2|TRBJ2-1|-|-
TGTGCCAGCAGCTCCACCAGAACGACGCGCACGTCAGCCAATGAGCAGTTCTTC
CASSSTRTTRTSANEQFF
>16|TRBV5-1|TRBJ1-1|once|-
TGCGCCAGCAGCTCATCTCCTGAAGGGATGAACACTGAAGCTTTCTTT
CASSSSPEGMNTEAFF
>15|TRBV6-5|TRBJ1-6|-|-
TGTGCCAGCAGCTTTTCCACAGGGTCGGTTTCACCCCTCCACTTT
CASSFSTGSVSPLHF
>16|TRBV6-5|TRBJ1-1|-|-
TGTGCCAGCAGTTTCCTAAGATCGGGGGGATTCACTGAAGCTTTCTTT
CASSFLRSGGFTEAFF
>13|TRBV19|TRBJ2-5|-|TRBD2
TGTGCCAGTAGAGGACTAGCGCAAGAGACCCAGTACTTC
CASRGLAQETQYF
>12|TRBV30|TRBJ1-2|-|-
TGTGCCTGGAGTGTTAATGGCTATGGCTACACCTTC
CAWSVNGYGYTF
>16|TRBV6-1|TRBJ2-1|-|TRBD2
TGTGCCAGCAGTGAGTCTGGCGGGAGGAAATACAATGAGCAGTTCTTC
CASSESGGRKYNEQFF
>14|TRBV28|TRBJ1-1|-|TRBD1
TGTGCCAGCAGTCCGGGACAGGGCGACACTGAAGCTTTCTTT
CASSPGQGDTEAFF
>12|TRBV12-3/TRBV12-4|TRBJ2-7|-|-
TGTGCCAGCAGTTTAGTAACCTACGAGCAGTACTTC
CASSLVTYEQYF
>16|TRBV9|TRBJ2-1|-|TRBD2
TGTGCCAGCAGCAACCCGAGGACTAGGGATCGCAATGAGCAGTTCTTC
CASSNPRTRDRNEQFF
>13|TRBV9|TRBJ1-2|-|-
TGTGCCAGCAGCTTAGACAGCAACTATGGCTACACCTTC
CASSLDSNYGYTF
>17|TRBV4-2|TRBJ2-3|-|TRBD1
TGTGCCAGCAGCCAAGACAAAACAGGGGGCTATCAAGATACGCAGTATTTT
CASSQDKTGGYQDTQYF
>11|TRBV6-5|TRBJ2-1|-|-
TGTGCCAGCAGTAGGTACAATGAGCAGTTCTTC
CASSRYNEQFF
>16|TRBV28|TRBJ1-2|once|-
TGTGCCAGCAGTTTTAGGAGGGGTTCCTCTGTCTATGGCTACACCTTC
CASSFRRGSSVYGYTF
>17|TRBV11-2|TRBJ1-4|once|-
TGTGCCAGCAGCCCCCAACCCCACGGGGCAACTAATGAAAAACTGTTTTTT
CASSPQPHGATNEKLFF
>15|TRBV11-1|TRBJ2-1|-|TRBD2
TGTGCCAGCAGCCCCGTACGCGGGAGGGAGGATGAGCAGTTCTTC
CASSPVRGREDEQFF
>15|TRBV15|TRBJ1-5|-|TRBD1
TGTGCCACCAGCAGCCAGGACAGGATCTATCAGCCCCAGCATTTT
CATSSQDRIYQPQHF
>17|TRBV19|TRBJ2-1|-|TRBD2
TGTGCCAGTAGCCCGAGAAGAGGACTAGCGGGGGGGAATGAGCAGTTCTTC
CASSPRRGLAGGNEQFF
>12|TRBV6-6|TRBJ2-7|-|-
TGTGCCAGCGGGGGGGGCCATTACGAGCAGTACTTC
CASGGGHYEQYF
>12|TRBV29-1|TRBJ1-2|-|-
TGCAGCGTTGTGGTGGGTACGGCCGGCTACACCTTC
CSVVVGTAGYTF
>11|TRBV7-3|TRBJ1-1|-|-
TGTGCCAGCATCCCGCCAGCTGAAGCTTTCTTT
CASIPPAEAFF
>14|TRBV21-1|TRBJ1-1|-|-
TGTGCCAGCAGCCTGGGACAGGGGGACACTGAAGCTTTCTTT
CASSLGQGDTEAFF
>13|TRBV2|TRBJ2-7|-|-
TGTGCCTCCGGAGGGGTGTTCTCCTACGAGCAGTACTTC
CASGGVFSYEQYF
>15|TRBV5-1|TRBJ2-5|-|-
TGCGCCAGCAGCTCAAGACGATGGACAGAAGAGACCCAGTACTTC
CASSSRRWTEETQYF
>14|TRBV10-3|TRBJ2-2|-|-
TGTGCCATCCCTCGGGCCTCACCCACCGGGGAGCTGTTTTTT
CAIPRASPTGELFF